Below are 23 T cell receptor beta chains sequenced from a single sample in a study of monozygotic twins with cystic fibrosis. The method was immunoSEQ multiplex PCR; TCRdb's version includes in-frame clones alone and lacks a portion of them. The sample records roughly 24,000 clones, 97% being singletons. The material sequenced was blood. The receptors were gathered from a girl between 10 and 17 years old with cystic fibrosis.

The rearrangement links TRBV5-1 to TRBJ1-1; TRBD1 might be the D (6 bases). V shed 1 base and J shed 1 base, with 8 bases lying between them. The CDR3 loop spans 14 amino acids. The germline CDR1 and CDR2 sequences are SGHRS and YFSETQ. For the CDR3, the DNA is TGCGCCAGCAGCTTGTGGGGGCAGAACACTGAAGCTTTCTTT. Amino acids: CASSLWGQNTEAFF. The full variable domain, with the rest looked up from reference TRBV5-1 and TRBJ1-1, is KAGVTQTPRYLIKTRGQQVTLSCSPISGHRSVSWYQQTPGQGLQFLFEYFSETQRNKGNFPGRFSGRQFSNSRSEMNVSTLELGDSALYLCASSLWGQNTEAFFGQGTRLTVV.

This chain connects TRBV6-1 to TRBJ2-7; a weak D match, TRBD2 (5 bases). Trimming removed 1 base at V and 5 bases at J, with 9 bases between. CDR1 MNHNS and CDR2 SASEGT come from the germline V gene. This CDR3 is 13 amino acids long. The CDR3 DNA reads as TGTGCCAGCAGTGAAGATCGGGGTCACGAGCAGTACTTC. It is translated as CASSEDRGHEQYF.

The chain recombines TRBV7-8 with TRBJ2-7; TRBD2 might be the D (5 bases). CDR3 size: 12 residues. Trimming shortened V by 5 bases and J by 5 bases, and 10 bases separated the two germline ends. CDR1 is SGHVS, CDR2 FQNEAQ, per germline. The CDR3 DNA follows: TGTGCCAGCAGCGTCACGAGGGACGAGCAGTACGTC. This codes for CASSVTRDEQYV.

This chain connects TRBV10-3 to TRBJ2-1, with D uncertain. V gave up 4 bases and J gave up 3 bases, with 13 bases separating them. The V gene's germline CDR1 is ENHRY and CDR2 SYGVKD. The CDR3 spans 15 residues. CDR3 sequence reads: CAISGLQNDYNEQFF. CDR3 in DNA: TGTGCCATCAGTGGACTCCAGAATGACTACAATGAGCAGTTCTTC.

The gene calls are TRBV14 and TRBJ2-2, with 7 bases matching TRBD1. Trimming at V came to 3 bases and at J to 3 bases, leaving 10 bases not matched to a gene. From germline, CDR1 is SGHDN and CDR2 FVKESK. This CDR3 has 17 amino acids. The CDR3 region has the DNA TGTGCCAGCAGCCATCGGGACAGCGGCATTGACACCGGGGAGCTGTTTTTT. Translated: CASSHRDSGIDTGELFF.

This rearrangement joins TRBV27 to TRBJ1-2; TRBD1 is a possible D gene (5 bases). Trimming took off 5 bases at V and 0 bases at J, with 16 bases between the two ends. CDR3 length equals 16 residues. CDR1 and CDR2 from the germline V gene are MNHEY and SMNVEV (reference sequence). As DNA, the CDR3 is TGTGCCAGCAGTCCCAGCGGGGCAGACCCTAACTATGGCTACACCTTC. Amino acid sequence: CASSPSGADPNYGYTF.

The CDR3 loop reads CASSSIYPKNIQYF. The CDR3 DNA follows: TGTGCCAGCAGTTCAATTTACCCAAAAAACATTCAGTACTTC. The V call is TRBV7-9, the J call TRBJ2-4; unclear D gene. Germline V gene data show CDR1 as SEHNR and CDR2 as FQNEAQ (reference sequence). V gave up 6 bases and J gave up 4 bases, with 13 bases separating them. The CDR3 spans 14 residues.

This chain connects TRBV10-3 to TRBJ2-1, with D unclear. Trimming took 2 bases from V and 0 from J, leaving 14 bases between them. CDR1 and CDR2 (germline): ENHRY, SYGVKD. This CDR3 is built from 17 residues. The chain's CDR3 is CAISEDWTYNSYNEQFF. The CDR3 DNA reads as TGTGCCATCAGTGAGGATTGGACGTACAACTCCTACAATGAGCAGTTCTTC.

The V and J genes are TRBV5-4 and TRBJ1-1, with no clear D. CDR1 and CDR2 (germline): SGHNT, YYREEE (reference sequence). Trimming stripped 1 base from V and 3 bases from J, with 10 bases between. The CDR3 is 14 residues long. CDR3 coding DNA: TGTGCCAGCAGCTTGTTTACCAGGTACACTGAAGCTTTCTTT. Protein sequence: CASSLFTRYTEAFF.

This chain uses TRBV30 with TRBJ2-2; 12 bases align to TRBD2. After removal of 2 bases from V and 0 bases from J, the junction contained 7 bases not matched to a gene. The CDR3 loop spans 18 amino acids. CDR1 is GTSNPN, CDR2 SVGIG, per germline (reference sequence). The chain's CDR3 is CAWSPRGLAGANTGELFF. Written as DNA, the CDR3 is TGTGCCTGGAGTCCCCGGGGACTAGCGGGCGCGAACACCGGGGAGCTGTTTTTT.

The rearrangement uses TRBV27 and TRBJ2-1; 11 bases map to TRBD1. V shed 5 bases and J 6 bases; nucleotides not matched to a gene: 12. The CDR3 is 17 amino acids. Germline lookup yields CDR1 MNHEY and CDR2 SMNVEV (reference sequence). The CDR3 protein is CASSLLSPDRGPNEQFF. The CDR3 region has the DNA TGTGCCAGCAGTCTCCTTTCCCCGGACAGGGGGCCCAATGAGCAGTTCTTC.

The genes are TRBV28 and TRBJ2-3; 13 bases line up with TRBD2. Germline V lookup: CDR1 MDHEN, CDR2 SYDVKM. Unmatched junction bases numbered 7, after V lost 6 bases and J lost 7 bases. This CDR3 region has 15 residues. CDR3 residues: CASSPGTSGTYTQYF. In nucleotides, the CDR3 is TGTGCCAGCAGCCCAGGGACTAGCGGGACATATACGCAGTATTTT.

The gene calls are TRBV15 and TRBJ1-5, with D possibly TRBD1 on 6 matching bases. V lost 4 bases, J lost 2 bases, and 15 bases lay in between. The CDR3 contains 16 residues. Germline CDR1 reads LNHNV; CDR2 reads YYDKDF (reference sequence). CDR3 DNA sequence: TGTGCCACCAGCAAAAAAGGGGGGGCCGGCAATCAGCCCCAGCATTTT. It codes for CATSKKGGAGNQPQHF.

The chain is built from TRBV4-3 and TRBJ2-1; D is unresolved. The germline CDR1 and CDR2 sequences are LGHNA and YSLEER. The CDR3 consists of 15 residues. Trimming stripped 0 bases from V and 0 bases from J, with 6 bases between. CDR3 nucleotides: TGCGCCAGCAGCCAAGAGTGGGTCTCCTACAATGAGCAGTTCTTC. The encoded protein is CASSQEWVSYNEQFF.

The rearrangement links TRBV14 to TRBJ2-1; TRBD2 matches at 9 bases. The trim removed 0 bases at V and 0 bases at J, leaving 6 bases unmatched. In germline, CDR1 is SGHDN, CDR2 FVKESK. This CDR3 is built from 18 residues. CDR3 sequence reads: CASSQERGSGSSYNEQFF. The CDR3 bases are TGTGCCAGCAGCCAAGAACGGGGTAGCGGGAGCTCCTACAATGAGCAGTTCTTC.

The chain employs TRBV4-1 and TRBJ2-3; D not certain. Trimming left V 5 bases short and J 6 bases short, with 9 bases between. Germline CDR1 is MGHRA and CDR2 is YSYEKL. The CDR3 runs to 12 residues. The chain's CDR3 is CASSNRGDTQYF. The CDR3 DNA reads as TGCGCCAGCAGCAATCGTGGGGATACGCAGTATTTT.

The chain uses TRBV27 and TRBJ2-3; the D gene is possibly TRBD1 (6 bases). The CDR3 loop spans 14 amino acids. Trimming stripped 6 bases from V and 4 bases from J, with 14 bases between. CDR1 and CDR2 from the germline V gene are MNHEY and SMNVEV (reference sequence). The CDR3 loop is CASSPHKGADTQYF. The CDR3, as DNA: TGTGCCAGCAGCCCTCACAAGGGGGCAGATACGCAGTATTTT.

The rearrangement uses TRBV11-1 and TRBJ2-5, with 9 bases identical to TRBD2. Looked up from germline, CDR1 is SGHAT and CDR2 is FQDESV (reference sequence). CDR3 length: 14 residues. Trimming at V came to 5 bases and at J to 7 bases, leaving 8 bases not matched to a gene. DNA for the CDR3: TGTGCCAGCAGCGCGACTAGCGGTGAGGGGACCCAGTACTTC. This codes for CASSATSGEGTQYF.

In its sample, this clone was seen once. In nucleotides, the CDR3 is TGTGCCAGCAGGGCAGGACAGTCTTCCACTGAAGCTTTCTTT. It codes for CASRAGQSSTEAFF. V and J are TRBV28 and TRBJ1-1; D perhaps matches TRBD1 (6 bases). The CDR3 is 14 residues long. The V end was cut by 6 bases, the J end by 4 bases, with 15 bases between. CDR1 is MDHEN, CDR2 SYDVKM, per germline.

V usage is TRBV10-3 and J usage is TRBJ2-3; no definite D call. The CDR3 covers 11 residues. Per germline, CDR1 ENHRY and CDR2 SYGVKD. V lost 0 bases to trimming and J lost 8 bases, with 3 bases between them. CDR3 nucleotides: TGTGCCATCAGTGAGTCCTTTACGCAGTATTTT. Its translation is CAISESFTQYF.

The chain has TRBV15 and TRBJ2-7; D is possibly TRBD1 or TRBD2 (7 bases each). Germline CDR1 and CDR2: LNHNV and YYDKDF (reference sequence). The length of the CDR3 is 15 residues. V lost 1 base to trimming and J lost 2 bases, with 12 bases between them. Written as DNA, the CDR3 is TGTGCCACCAGCAGAGTCAGGGGGGGAACCTACGAGCAGTACTTC. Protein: CATSRVRGGTYEQYF.

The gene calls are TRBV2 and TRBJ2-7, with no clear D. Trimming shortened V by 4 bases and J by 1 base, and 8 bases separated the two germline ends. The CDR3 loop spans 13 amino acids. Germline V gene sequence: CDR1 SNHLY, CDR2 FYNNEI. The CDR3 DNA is TGTGCCAGCAGTGGTGACTGGTCCTACGAGCAGTACGTC. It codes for CASSGDWSYEQYV.

This chain's CDR3 is CASSLSSNQPQHF. The CDR3 DNA sequence: TGTGCCAGCAGCTTATCAAGCAATCAGCCCCAGCATTTT. V and J are TRBV7-2 and TRBJ1-5; D is uncertain. V was clipped by 2 bases and J by 1 base, with 3 bases between them. Per germline, CDR1 SGHTA and CDR2 FQGNSA. CDR3 length: 13 amino acids.